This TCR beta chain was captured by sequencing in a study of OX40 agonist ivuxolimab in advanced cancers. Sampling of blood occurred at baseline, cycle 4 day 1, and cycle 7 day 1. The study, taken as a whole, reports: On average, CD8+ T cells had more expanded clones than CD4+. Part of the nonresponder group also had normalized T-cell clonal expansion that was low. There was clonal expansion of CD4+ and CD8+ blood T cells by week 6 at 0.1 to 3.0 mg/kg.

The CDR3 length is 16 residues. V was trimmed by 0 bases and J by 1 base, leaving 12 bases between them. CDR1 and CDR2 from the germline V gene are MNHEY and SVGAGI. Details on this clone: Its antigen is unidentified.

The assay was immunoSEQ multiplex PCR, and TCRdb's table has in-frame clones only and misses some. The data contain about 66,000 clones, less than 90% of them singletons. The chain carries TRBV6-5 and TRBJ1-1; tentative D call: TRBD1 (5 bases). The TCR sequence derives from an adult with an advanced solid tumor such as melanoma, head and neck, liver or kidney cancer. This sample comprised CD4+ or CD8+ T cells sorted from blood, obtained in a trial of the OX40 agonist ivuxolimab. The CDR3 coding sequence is TGTGCCAGCAGTTACTCTGGGACTTACAAGAACACTGAAGCTTTCTTT. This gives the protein CASSYSGTYKNTEAFF.